Listed here are 16 T cell receptor beta chains from one sample, sequenced in a study of yellow fever vaccine responses in identical twins. TCRdb reprocessed the RT-PCR reads with MiXCR, giving one entry per CDR3 protein. The sample carries roughly 4,200 distinct CDR3 sequences, 85% recorded once. The sample in question was T cells from blood (PBMCs), unsorted or a sorted subset (not recorded which), obtained before or after yellow fever vaccination (not recorded which). These receptors came from a woman between 18 and 29 years old who received the yellow fever vaccine.

A single count supports this clonotype. J is TRBJ2-5 and V is TRBV15, with D perhaps assigned TRBD1 or TRBD2 (5 bases each). This CDR3 is 14 amino acids long. Germline V gene lookup returns CDR1 LNHNV and CDR2 YYDKDF (reference sequence). Trimming shortened V by 1 base and J by 0 bases, and 6 bases separated the two germline ends. The CDR3: CATSRGGNQETQYF. The CDR3 nucleotides read TGTGCCACCAGCAGAGGGGGGAACCAAGAGACCCAGTACTTC. The whole variable domain, filled in from reference TRBV15 and TRBJ2-5, reads DAMVIQNPRYQVTQFGKPVTLSCSQTLNHNVMYWYQQKSSQAPKLLFHYYDKDFNNEADTPDNFQSRRPNTSFCFLDIRSPGLGDTAMYLCATSRGGNQETQYFGPGTRLLVL.

This clonotype has more than one count but fewer than ten. The genes are TRBV6-5 and TRBJ2-2, with D uncertain. Germline V CDR1 and CDR2: MNHEY, SVGAGI. V lost 2 bases, J lost 3 bases, and 4 bases lay in between. The CDR3 loop spans 13 amino acids. CDR3 loop: CASSYRDTGELFF. DNA for the CDR3: TGTGCCAGCAGTTACAGGGACACCGGGGAGCTGTTTTTT.

This chain joins TRBV4-2 and TRBJ2-7, with D possibly being TRBD2 (7 bases). V was pared by 3 bases and J by 3 bases, with 12 bases between. CDR1 LGHNA and CDR2 YNFKEQ come from the germline V gene. This CDR3 region has 14 residues. The CDR3 loop reads CASSQGGQSYEQYF. CDR3 bases: TGTGCCAGCAGCCAGGGGGGGCAGAGCTACGAGCAGTACTTC.

The chain links TRBV28 to TRBJ2-7; D might be TRBD1 (6 bases). The germline V gene has CDR1 MDHEN and CDR2 SYDVKM. This CDR3 region has 14 residues. V lost 5 bases and J 3 bases, leaving 14 bases between the germline ends. The CDR3 reads CASSPLQGNYEQYF. In DNA form, the CDR3 reads TGTGCCAGCAGTCCCTTACAGGGAAACTACGAGCAGTACTTC.

CDR3 DNA: TGTGCCAGCAGTTACGGACAGGGAAGCTCCTACGAGCAGTACTTC. Protein: CASSYGQGSSYEQYF. The chain combines TRBV27 with TRBJ2-7, with 8 positions matching TRBD1. Germline assignment: CDR1 MNHEY and CDR2 SMNVEV (reference sequence). CDR3 size: 15 residues. J lost 0 bases, V lost 4 bases, and 5 bases had no gene match.

In DNA, the CDR3 is TGTGCCAGCAGCTTAGGGCGGCGTGTTGGCGGGTACACCGGGGAGCTGTTTTTT. It codes for CASSLGRRVGGYTGELFF. This chain links TRBV7-2 with TRBJ2-2, with D maybe TRBD2 (5 bases). Per the germline V gene, CDR1 is SGHTA and CDR2 is FQGNSA. The CDR3 totals 18 residues. The ends were cut back, 1 base at V and 3 bases at J, with 18 bases in the middle.

CDR3 in amino acids: CASSDSGDYEQYF. The CDR3 region has the DNA TGTGCCAGCAGTGATTCAGGGGACTACGAGCAGTACTTC. The chain joins TRBV2 to TRBJ2-7; perhaps TRBD1 as D (6 bases). V lost 3 bases and J 3 bases, leaving 9 bases between the germline ends. This CDR3 has 13 amino acids. The germline V gene has CDR1 SNHLY and CDR2 FYNNEI.

This clonotype was recorded only once. The V and J genes are TRBV10-3 and TRBJ1-1; no reliable D call. Trimming stripped 0 bases from V and 5 bases from J, with 4 bases between. The CDR3 consists of 12 residues. The germline CDR1 and CDR2 sequences are ENHRY and SYGVKD. As DNA, the CDR3 is TGTGCCATCAGTGAGTCGAGGACTGAAGCTTTCTTT. Translating it yields CAISESRTEAFF.

The chain carries TRBV4-1 and TRBJ2-1; D call uncertain. CDR1 and CDR2 from the germline V gene are MGHRA and YSYEKL. The V gene lost 2 bases and the J gene lost 7 bases, with 6 bases spanning the gap. This CDR3 spans 12 amino acids. The CDR3 reads CASSQLPNEQFF. CDR3 DNA sequence: TGCGCCAGCAGCCAATTACCAAATGAGCAGTTCTTC.

DNA for the CDR3: TGTGCCAGCAGTTACAGGACGCCAGAGCAGTTCTTC. It is translated as CASSYRTPEQFF. This chain uses TRBV6-2 or TRBV6-3 with TRBJ2-1; D is ambiguous. The germline V gene encodes CDR1 MNHEY and CDR2 SVGEGT. CDR3 length: 12 residues. V dropped 2 bases and J dropped 10 bases, with 9 bases sitting between them.

This clonotype was counted once. This chain uses TRBV12-2 with TRBJ1-2. TRBV12-2 is annotated as a pseudogene. This CDR3 has 12 amino acids. The CDR3 loop is CASRSQPYGYTF. CDR3 DNA: TGTGCAAGTCGCTCCCAGCCCTATGGCTACACCTTC.

The V and J genes are TRBV4-3 and TRBJ2-3; 8 bases agree with TRBD2. Germline lookup yields CDR1 LGHNA and CDR2 YSLEER. V lost 0 bases and J lost 1; bases outside the gene matches: 12. The length of the CDR3 is 19 residues. In DNA, the CDR3 is TGCGCCAGCAGCCAAGAGCATGAAACAACTAGCGGACGCACAGATACGCAGTATTTT. It encodes CASSQEHETTSGRTDTQYF.

The CDR3 bases are TGTGCCAGCAGTACTAGCGGGGTAACCTACGAGCAGTACTTC. It encodes CASSTSGVTYEQYF. The chain uses TRBV2 and TRBJ2-7; 10 bases match TRBD2. J lost 2 bases, V lost 5 bases, and 3 bases had no gene match. CDR3 length: 14 residues. In germline, CDR1 is SNHLY, CDR2 FYNNEI.

This chain links TRBV11-1 with TRBJ2-7; D not certain. Trimming removed 5 bases from V and 2 bases from J, with 13 bases in between. The CDR3 totals 14 residues. CDR1 and CDR2 from the germline V gene are SGHAT and FQDESV (reference sequence). CDR3 amino acids: CASSDTSRTYEQYF. CDR3 DNA sequence: TGTGCCAGCAGCGATACATCGCGAACCTACGAGCAGTACTTC.

This sequence joins TRBV20-1 and TRBJ2-3; 11 bases align to TRBD2. In germline, CDR1 is DFQATT, CDR2 SNEGSKA (reference sequence). With 6 bases clipped from V and 4 bases from J, the junction kept 6 bases outside the gene matches. This CDR3 is built from 14 residues. The CDR3 reads CSATLAGGSDTQYF. The CDR3 DNA reads as TGCAGTGCGACTCTAGCGGGGGGCTCAGATACGCAGTATTTT.

This clonotype was recorded once. V and J are TRBV24-1 and TRBJ2-1; tentatively, D is TRBD2 (5 bases). The germline gives CDR1 KGHDR, CDR2 SFDVKD. V was cut by 3 bases and J by 7 bases, with 9 bases left in between. The CDR3 is 13 amino acids. The CDR3 reads CATSDPGLNEQFF. The CDR3 bases are TGTGCCACCAGTGATCCCGGACTGAATGAGCAGTTCTTC.